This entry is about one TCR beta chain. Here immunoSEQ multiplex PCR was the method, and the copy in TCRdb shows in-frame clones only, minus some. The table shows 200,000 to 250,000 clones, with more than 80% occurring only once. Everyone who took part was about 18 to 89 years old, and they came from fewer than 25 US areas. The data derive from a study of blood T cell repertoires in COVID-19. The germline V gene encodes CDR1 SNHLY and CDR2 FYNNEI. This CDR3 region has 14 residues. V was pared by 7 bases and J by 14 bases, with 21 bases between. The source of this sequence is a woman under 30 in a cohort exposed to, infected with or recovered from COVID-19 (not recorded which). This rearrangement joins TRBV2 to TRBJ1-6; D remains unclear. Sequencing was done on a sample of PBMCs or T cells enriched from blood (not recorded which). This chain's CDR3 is CASKGGPLGRTLHF. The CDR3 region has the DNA TGTGCCAGCAAGGGAGGGCCGCTGGGGAGGACCCTCCACTTT.